This is a list of T cell receptor beta chains from one sample in a study of immune evolution from preneoplasia to lung adenocarcinoma. Clones were read by immunoSEQ multiplex PCR, and TCRdb kept only the in-frame ones, dropping some. The sample holds approximately 9,300 clones, roughly 80% seen once. Sequencing was performed on FFPE minimally invasive lung adenocarcinoma tissue. These receptors originate from a donor aged 70 or older with lung adenocarcinoma. The CDR3 runs from the conserved cysteine through the conserved F or W. The D gene is left open where the match is weak.

D | J | V | CDR3
TRBD2 | TRBJ2-2 | TRBV18 | CASSRPGGNTGELFF
- | TRBJ2-3 | TRBV20-1 | CSASTLDTQYF
- | TRBJ1-1 | TRBV11-2 | CASSLRQGSNTEAFF
TRBD1 | TRBJ2-1 | TRBV7-6 | CASSFITGDSSYNEQFF
TRBD1 | TRBJ1-2 | TRBV5-1 | CASQGNYGYTF
TRBD1 | TRBJ1-3 | TRBV9 | CASSARGLGGNTIYF
- | TRBJ2-6 | TRBV25-1 | CASSDSDISSGANVLTF
- | TRBJ2-5 | TRBV5-1 | CASSVVRPETQYF
TRBD1 | TRBJ2-7 | TRBV30 | CAWSGQGAFYEQYF
- | TRBJ2-6 | TRBV18 | CASTPQGSGANVLTF
- | TRBJ1-5 | TRBV28 | CASIGTGPNQPQHF
TRBD2 | TRBJ2-5 | TRBV5-1 | CASSSSGSRETQYF
TRBD2 | TRBJ2-7 | TRBV4-1 | CASSQDRLAGNRKYEQYF
- | TRBJ1-2 | TRBV30 | CAWSVLSRAGTYTF
- | TRBJ2-5 | TRBV4-2 | CASSLGGQTQETQYF
- | TRBJ1-1 | TRBV2 | CASSVAGGVGAFF
TRBD1 | TRBJ1-4 | TRBV6-1 | CAGGPGQGNEKLFF
- | TRBJ2-7 | TRBV28 | CASSLIDRLHEQYF
- | TRBJ2-1 | TRBV7-3 | CASASSPSSYNEQFF
- | TRBJ1-2 | TRBV29-1 | CSVEEFYGYTF
- | TRBJ2-3 | TRBV2 | CASSGQITDTQYF
- | TRBJ2-1 | TRBV5-1 | CASSLDPYNEQFF
- | TRBJ1-1 | TRBV30 | CAWSVSLNTEAFF
- | TRBJ2-7 | TRBV20-1 | CSATPSNEQYF
- | TRBJ2-7 | TRBV6-1 | CASSETGGGGHEQYF
TRBD1 | TRBJ1-5 | TRBV5-3 | CARSSTPSTGQVQPQHF
- | TRBJ2-1 | TRBV5-1 | CASSAGGDGLYNEQFF
TRBD1 | TRBJ1-5 | TRBV30 | CAWSEQGIQPQHF
- | TRBJ1-5 | TRBV5-1 | CASSLAGGNQPQHF
- | TRBJ2-1 | TRBV7-8 | CASSLRDTVYNEQFF
- | TRBJ1-2 | TRBV30 | CAWGGPANYGYTF
- | TRBJ2-2 | TRBV7-9 | CASSLDGPTGELFF
- | TRBJ2-7 | TRBV14 | CASSPSGATLEQYF
- | TRBJ2-3 | TRBV29-1 | CSVLRGTDTQYF
- | TRBJ1-4 | TRBV6-1 | CASSDWMVDEKLFF
TRBD1 | TRBJ2-7 | TRBV28 | CASSFPDRGRYEQYF